This TCR beta chain derives from a study of T cells after yellow fever vaccination. General study results and limits: Most clones from primary vaccination resurfaced after the booster (around 97% CD4, less than 90% CD8).

Germline assignment: CDR1 SGHNT and CDR2 YYREEE (reference sequence). V lost 3 bases to trimming and J lost 0 bases, with 10 bases between them. The CDR3 has 14 residues. The sample holds a few counts of this clonotype. Synthesis of TCR cDNA relied on 5'RACE template switching, which attached a universal primer site and UMIs. TCRdb re-called the 5' RACE reads with MiXCR, one entry per CDR3 protein. The table has tens of thousands of distinct CDR3 sequences, 5.5% to 6% seen once. The source was PBMCs, either bulk or a sorted T-cell subset (CD4+, CD8+, memory, or dextramer-sorted; not recorded which), collected on the day of the yellow fever booster vaccination. This sequence was found in a young man who received the YFV17D yellow fever vaccine. The gene calls are TRBV5-4 and TRBJ2-7; maybe TRBD2 (5 bases). CDR3 protein: CASSSLGSSYEQYV. As DNA, the CDR3 is TGTGCCAGCAGCTCTTTGGGGAGCTCCTACGAGCAGTACGTC.